The TCR beta chain described here comes from a study of cytomegalovirus exposure and HLA in healthy donors. Study context: Some 180 million T cells yielded under 130 million unique TCR beta sequences in earlier analysis.

The PCR had 60 Vbeta and 13 Jbeta primers. Libraries were prepared by immunoSEQ multiplex PCR; TCRdb keeps only in-frame clonotypes and omits some of them. Among about 55,000 clones listed, 70% to 85% were seen once. The CDR3 totals 14 residues. V was trimmed by 3 bases and J by 5 bases, leaving 13 bases between them. Germline CDR1 and CDR2: SGHTA and FQGNSA. The origin of this receptor is a man between 25 and 39 years old in good health and CMV-seronegative. V and J are TRBV7-2 and TRBJ1-2; possibly TRBD1 for D (5 bases). The sequencing sample was made of PBMCs. The CDR3 loop reads CASSFGTGEYGYTF. The CDR3 DNA is TGTGCCAGCAGCTTTGGGACGGGAGAATATGGCTACACCTTC.